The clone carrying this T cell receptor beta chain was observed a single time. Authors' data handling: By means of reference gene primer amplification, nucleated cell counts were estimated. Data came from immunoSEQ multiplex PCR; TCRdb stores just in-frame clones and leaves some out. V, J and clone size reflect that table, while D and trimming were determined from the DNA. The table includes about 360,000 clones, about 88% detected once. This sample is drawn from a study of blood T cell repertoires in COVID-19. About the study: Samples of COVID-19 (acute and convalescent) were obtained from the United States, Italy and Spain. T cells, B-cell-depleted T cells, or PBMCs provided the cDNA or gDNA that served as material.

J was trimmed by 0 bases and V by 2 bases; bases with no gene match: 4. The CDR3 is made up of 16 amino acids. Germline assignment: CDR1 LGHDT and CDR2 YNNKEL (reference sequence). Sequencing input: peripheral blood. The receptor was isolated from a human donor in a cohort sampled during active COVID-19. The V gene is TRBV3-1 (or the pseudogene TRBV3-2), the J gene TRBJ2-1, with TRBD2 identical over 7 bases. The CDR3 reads CASSQWASGSYNEQFF. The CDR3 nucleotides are TGTGCCAGCAGCCAATGGGCTAGCGGCTCCTACAATGAGCAGTTCTTC.